The TCR beta chain under discussion was sequenced for a study of CDR3 diversity in severe acne. The germline V gene has CDR1 SGHTA and CDR2 FQGNSA. Trimming took 2 bases from V and 4 from J, leaving 10 bases between them. The CDR3 sequence is 14 residues long. This clonotype appeared a single time. Using its own MiXCR run on the PCR reads, TCRdb lists one record per CDR3 protein. The sample records over 70,000 distinct CDR3 sequences, around 50% being singletons. This TCR was sampled from a male donor in good health, without acne. The V call is TRBV7-2, the J call TRBJ2-3; D unresolved. Sequencing input: blood. The CDR3 DNA reads as TGTGCCAGCAGCTTAACCAGGATGGCAGATACGCAGTATTTT. Translating gives CASSLTRMADTQYF.